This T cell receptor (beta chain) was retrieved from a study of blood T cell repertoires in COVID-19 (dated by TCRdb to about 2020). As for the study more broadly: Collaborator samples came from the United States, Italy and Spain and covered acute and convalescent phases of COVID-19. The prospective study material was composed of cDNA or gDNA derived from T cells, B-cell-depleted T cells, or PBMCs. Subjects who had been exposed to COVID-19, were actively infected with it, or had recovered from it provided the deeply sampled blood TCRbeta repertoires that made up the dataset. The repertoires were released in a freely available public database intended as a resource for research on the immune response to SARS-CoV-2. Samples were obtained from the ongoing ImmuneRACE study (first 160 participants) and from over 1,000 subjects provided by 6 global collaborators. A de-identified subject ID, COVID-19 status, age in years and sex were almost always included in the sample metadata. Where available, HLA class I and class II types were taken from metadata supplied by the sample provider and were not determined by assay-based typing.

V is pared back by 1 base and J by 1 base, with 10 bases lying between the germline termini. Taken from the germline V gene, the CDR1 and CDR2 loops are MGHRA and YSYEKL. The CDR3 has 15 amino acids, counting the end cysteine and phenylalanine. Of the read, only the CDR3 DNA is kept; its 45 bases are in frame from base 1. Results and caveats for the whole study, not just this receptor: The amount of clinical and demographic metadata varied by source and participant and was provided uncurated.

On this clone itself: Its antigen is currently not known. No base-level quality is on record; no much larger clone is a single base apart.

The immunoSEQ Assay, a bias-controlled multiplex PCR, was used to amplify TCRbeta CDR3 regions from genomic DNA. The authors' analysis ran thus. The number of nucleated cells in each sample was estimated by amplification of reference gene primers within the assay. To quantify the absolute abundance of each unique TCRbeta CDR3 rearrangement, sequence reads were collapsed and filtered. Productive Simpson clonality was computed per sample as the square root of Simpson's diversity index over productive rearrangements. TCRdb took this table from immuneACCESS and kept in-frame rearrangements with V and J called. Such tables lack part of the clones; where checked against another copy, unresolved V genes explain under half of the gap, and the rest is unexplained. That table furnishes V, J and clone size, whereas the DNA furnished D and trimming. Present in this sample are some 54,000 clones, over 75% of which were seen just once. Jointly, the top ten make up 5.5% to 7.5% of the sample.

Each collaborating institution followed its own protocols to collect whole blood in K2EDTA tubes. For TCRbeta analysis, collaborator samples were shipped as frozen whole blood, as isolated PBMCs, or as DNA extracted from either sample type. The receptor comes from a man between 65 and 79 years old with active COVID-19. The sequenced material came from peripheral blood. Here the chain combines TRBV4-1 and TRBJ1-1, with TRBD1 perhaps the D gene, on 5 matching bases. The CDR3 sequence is CASSQVHGQNTEAFF. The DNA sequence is TGCGCCAGCAGCCAAGTTCACGGACAGAACACTGAAGCTTTCTTT.